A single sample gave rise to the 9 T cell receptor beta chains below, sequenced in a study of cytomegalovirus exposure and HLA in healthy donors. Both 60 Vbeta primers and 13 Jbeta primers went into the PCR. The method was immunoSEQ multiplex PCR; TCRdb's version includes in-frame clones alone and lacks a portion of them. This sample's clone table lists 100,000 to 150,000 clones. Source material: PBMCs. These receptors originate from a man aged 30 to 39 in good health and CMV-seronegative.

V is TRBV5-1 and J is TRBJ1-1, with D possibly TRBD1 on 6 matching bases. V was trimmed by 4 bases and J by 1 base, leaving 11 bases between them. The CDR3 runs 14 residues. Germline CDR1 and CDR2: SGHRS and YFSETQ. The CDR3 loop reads CASSDPGQNTEAFF. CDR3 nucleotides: TGCGCCAGCAGCGACCCGGGACAGAACACTGAAGCTTTCTTT.

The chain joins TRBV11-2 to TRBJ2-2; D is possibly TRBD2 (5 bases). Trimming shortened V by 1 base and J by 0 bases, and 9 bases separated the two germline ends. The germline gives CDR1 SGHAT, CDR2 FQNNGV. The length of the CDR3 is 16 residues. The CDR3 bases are TGTGCCAGCAGCTTAGGGAGGATCTCGAACACCGGGGAGCTGTTTTTT. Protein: CASSLGRISNTGELFF.

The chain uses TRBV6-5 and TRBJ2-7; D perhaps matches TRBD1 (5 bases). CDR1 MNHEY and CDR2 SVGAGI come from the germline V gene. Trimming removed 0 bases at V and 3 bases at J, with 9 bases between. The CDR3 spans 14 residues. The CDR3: CASSYSVGVYEQYF. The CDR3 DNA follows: TGTGCCAGCAGTTACTCGGTAGGGGTCTACGAGCAGTACTTC.

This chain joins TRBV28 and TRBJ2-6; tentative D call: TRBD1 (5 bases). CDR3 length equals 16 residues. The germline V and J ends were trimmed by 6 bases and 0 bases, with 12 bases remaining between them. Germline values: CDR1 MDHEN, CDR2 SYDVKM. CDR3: CASSQDRYSGANVLTF. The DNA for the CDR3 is TGTGCCAGCAGCCAAGACAGATACTCTGGGGCCAACGTCCTGACTTTC.

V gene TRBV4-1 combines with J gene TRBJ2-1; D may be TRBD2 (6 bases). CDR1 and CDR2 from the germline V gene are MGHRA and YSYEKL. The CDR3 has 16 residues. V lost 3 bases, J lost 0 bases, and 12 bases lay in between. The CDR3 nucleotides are TGCGCCAGCAGCCAGCCCACTAGCCTCTCCTACAATGAGCAGTTCTTC. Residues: CASSQPTSLSYNEQFF.

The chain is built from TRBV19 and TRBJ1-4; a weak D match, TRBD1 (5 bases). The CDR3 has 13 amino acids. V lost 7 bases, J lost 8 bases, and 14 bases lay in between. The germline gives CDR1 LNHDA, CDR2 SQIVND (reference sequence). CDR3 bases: TGTGCCAGTAACCGGGGGGTTGGCGAAAAACTGTTTTTT. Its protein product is CASNRGVGEKLFF.

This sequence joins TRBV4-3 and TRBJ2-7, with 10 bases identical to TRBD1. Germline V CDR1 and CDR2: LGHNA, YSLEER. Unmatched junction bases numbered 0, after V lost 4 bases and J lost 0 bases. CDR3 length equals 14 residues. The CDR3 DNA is TGCGCCAGCAGCCGGGACAGGGGCTCCTACGAGCAGTACTTC. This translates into CASSRDRGSYEQYF.

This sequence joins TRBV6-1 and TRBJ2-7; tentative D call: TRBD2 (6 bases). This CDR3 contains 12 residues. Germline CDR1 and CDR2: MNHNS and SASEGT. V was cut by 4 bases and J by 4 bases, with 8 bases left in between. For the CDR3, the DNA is TGTGCCAGCAGTGGGACTAATTACGAGCAGTACTTC. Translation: CASSGTNYEQYF.

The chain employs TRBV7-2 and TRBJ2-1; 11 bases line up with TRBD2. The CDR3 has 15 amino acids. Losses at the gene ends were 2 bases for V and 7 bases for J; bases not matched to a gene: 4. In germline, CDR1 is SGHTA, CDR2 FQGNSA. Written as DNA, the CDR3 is TGTGCCAGCAGCTTAAGTAGCGGGAGGGGTAATGAGCAGTTCTTC. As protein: CASSLSSGRGNEQFF.